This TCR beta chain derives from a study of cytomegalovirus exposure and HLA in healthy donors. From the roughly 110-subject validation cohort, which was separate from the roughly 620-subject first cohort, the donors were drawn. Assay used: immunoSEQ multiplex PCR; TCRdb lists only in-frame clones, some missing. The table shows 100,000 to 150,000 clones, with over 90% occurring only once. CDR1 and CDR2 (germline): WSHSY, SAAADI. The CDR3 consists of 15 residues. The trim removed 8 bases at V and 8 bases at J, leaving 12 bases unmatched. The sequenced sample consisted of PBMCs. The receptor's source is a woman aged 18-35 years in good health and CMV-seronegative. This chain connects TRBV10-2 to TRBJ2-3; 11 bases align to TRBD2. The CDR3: CASRNSGGDEGTQYF. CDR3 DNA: TGCGCCAGCCGGAATAGCGGGGGGGATGAGGGTACGCAGTATTTT.